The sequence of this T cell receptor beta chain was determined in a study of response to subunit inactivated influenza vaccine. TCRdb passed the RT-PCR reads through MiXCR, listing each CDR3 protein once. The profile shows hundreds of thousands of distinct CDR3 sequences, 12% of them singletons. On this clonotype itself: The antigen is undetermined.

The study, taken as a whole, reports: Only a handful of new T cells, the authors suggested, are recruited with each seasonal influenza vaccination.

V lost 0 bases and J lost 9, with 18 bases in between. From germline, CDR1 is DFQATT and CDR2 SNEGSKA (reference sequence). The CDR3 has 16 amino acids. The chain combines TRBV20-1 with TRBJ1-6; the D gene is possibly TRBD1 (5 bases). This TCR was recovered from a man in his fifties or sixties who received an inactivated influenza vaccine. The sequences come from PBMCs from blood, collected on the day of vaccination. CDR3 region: CSARDTGTLGSSPLHF. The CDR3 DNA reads TGCAGTGCTAGAGATACCGGGACCTTAGGGAGTTCACCCCTCCACTTT.